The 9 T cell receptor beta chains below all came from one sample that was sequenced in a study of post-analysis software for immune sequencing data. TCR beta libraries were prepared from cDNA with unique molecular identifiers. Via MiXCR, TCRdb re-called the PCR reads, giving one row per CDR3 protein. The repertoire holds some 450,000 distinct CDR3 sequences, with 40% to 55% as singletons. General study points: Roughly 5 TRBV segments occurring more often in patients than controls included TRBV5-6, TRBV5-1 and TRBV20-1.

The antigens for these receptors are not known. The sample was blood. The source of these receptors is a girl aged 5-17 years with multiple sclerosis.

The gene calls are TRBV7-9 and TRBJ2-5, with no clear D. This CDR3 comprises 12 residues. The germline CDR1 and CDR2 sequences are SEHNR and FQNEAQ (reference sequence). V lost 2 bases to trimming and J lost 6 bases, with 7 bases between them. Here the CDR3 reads CASSLRVQTQYF. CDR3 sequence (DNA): TGTGCCAGCAGCTTACGAGTTCAGACCCAGTACTTC.

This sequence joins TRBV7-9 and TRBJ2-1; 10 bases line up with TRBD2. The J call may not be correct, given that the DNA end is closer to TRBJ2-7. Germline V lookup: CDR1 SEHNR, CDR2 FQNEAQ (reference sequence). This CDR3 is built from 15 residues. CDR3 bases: TGTGCCAGCAGCCCAGGACTAGCGGAATACAATGAGCAGTACTTC. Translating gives CASSPGLAEYNEQYF.

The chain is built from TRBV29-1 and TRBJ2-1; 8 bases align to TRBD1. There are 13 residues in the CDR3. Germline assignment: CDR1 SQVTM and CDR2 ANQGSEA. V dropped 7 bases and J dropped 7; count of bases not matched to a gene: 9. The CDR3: CSARGLGLNEQFF. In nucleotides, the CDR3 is TGCAGCGCCAGGGGGCTTGGGTTGAATGAGCAGTTCTTC.

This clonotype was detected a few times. The CDR3 coding sequence is TGTGCCAGCAGTTACGCCGGGCCTGACCACAATGAGCAGTTCTTC. Amino acid sequence: CASSYAGPDHNEQFF. The chain has TRBV6-6 and TRBJ2-1, with D uncertain. Trimming took 2 bases from V and 5 from J, leaving 13 bases between them. The CDR3 runs to 15 residues. Per germline, CDR1 MNHNY and CDR2 SVGAGI (reference sequence).

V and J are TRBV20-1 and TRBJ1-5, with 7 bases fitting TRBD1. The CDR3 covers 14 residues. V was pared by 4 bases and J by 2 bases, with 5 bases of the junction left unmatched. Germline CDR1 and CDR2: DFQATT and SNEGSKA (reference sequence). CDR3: CSAKLGTGNQPQHF. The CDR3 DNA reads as TGCAGTGCTAAGCTAGGGACAGGCAATCAGCCCCAGCATTTT.

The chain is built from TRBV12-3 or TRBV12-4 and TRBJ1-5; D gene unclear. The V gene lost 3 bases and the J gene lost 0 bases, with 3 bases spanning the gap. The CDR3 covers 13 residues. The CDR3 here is CASSFDSNQPQHF. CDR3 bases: TGTGCCAGCAGTTTTGATAGCAATCAGCCCCAGCATTTT.

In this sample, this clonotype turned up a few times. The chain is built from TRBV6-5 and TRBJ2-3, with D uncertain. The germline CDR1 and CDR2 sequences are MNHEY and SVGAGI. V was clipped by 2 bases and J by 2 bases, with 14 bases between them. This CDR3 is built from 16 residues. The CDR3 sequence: CASSYDSPPNTDTQYF. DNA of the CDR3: TGTGCCAGCAGTTACGATAGCCCTCCAAACACAGATACGCAGTATTTT.

The CDR3 sequence: CAISGTKPSTDTQYF. The DNA of the CDR3 is TGTGCCATCAGTGGGACCAAACCCAGCACAGATACGCAGTATTTT. The chain combines TRBV10-3 with TRBJ2-3; the D is unclear. Germline CDR1 reads ENHRY; CDR2 reads SYGVKD. With 4 bases removed from V and 0 bases from J, the gap between germline ends came to 11 bases. CDR3 size: 15 residues.

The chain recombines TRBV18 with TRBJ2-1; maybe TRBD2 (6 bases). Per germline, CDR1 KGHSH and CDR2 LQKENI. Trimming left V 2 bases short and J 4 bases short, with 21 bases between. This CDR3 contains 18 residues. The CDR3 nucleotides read TGTGCCAGCTCACCAGGGGGGATGACCGCGGGGTTTTACAATGAGCAGTTCTTC. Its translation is CASSPGGMTAGFYNEQFF.